Included here is one T cell receptor beta chain sequence, with context. These data originate in a study of control samples from healthy donors and cancer patients. The table came from immunoSEQ multiplex PCR; TCRdb's copy has only in-frame clones and leaves some out. The repertoire holds 130,000 or so clones, with 85% to 95% as singletons. The clonotype originates from a middle-aged man in good health. Sequencing was done on a sample of blood.

The CDR3 spells CASSYTLGQGAQPQHF. The DNA of the CDR3 is TGTGCCAGCAGTTACACTCTGGGACAGGGTGCTCAGCCCCAGCATTTT. The V and J genes are TRBV28 and TRBJ1-5; 9 nucleotides match TRBD1. This CDR3 is 16 amino acids long. After removal of 4 bases from V and 6 bases from J, the junction contained 10 bases not matched to a gene. Germline V CDR1 and CDR2: MDHEN, SYDVKM.